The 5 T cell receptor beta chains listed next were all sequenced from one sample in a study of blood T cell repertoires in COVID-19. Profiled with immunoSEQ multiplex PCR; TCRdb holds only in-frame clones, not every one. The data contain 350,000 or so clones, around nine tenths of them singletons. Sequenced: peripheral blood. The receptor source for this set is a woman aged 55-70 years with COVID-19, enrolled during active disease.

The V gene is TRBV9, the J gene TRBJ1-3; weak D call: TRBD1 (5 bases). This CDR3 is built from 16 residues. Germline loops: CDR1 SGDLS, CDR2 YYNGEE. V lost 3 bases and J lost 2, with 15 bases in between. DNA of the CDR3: TGTGCCAGCAGCGAAACACAGGTTACGCCTGGAAACACCATATATTTT. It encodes CASSETQVTPGNTIYF.

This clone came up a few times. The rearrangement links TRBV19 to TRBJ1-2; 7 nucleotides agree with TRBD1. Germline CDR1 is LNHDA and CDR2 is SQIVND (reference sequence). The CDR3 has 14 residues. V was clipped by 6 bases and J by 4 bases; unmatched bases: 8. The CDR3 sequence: CASSPPDRPYGYTF. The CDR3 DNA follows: TGTGCCAGTAGCCCCCCGGACAGGCCCTATGGCTACACCTTC.

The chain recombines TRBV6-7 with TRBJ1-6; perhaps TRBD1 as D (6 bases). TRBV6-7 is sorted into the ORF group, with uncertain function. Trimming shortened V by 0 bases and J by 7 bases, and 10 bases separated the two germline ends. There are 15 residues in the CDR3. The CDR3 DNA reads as TGTGCCAGCAGTTACTCGAAGGGGGAGAATTCACCCCTCCACTTT. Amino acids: CASSYSKGENSPLHF.

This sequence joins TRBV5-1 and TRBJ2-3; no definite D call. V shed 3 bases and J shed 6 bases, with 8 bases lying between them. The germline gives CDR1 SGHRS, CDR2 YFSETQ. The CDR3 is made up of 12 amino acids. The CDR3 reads CASSSLADTQYF. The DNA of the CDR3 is TGCGCCAGCAGCTCCCTGGCTGATACGCAGTATTTT. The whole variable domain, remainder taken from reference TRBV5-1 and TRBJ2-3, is KAGVTQTPRYLIKTRGQQVTLSCSPISGHRSVSWYQQTPGQGLQFLFEYFSETQRNKGNFPGRFSGRQFSNSRSEMNVSTLELGDSALYLCASSSLADTQYFGPGTRLTVL.

The CDR3 sequence: CASSFAGTGINEQFF. The CDR3, as DNA: TGCGCCAGCAGTTTTGCCGGGACAGGGATCAATGAGCAGTTCTTC. The rearrangement links TRBV5-1 to TRBJ2-1; 9 positions agree with TRBD1. V shed 5 bases and J 6 bases; nucleotides not matched to a gene: 9. Looked up from germline, CDR1 is SGHRS and CDR2 is YFSETQ. The CDR3 has 15 amino acids. Full variable domain (remainder filled in from reference TRBV5-1 and TRBJ2-1): KAGVTQTPRYLIKTRGQQVTLSCSPISGHRSVSWYQQTPGQGLQFLFEYFSETQRNKGNFPGRFSGRQFSNSRSEMNVSTLELGDSALYLCASSFAGTGINEQFFGPGTRLTVL.